The 30 T cell receptor beta chains below all came from one sample that was sequenced in a study of beta chain features in type 1 diabetes. All of the isolated RNA was reverse transcribed, so expressed TCRB transcripts were sequenced. Assay: immunoSEQ multiplex PCR; the TCRdb copy retains only in-frame clones and omits some. The table includes 250,000 or so clones, over 65% detected once. Material: naive CD4+ T cells from blood. The source is a man aged 25-45 years in good health.

The chain employs TRBV30 and TRBJ1-2; TRBD1 matches 7 bases. The CDR3 covers 13 residues. Trimming cost V 4 bases and J 5 bases; bases outside gene matches: 7. Germline CDR1 is GTSNPN and CDR2 is SVGIG (reference sequence). As DNA, the CDR3 is TGTGCCTGGACCCCAGAGGGGGCATATGGCTACACCTTC. It encodes CAWTPEGAYGYTF.

This clone was counted only a few times. This chain links TRBV7-2 with TRBJ2-5; 15 positions agree with TRBD2. The V segment lost 6 bases and the J segment 5 bases; nucleotides outside the gene matches: 4. Per the germline V gene, CDR1 is SGHTA and CDR2 is FQGNSA. The CDR3 is made up of 15 amino acids. This CDR3 is CASRGLAGGFETQYF. The CDR3 DNA is TGTGCCAGCAGGGGACTAGCGGGAGGATTTGAGACCCAGTACTTC. Full variable domain (rest looked up from reference TRBV7-2 and TRBJ2-5): GAGVSQSPSNKVTEKGKDVELRCDPISGHTALYWYRQSLGQGLEFLIYFQGNSAPDKSGLPSDRFSAERTGGSVSTLTIQRTQQEDSAVYLCASRGLAGGFETQYFGPGTRLLVL.

The gene calls are TRBV9 and TRBJ2-7; TRBD2 aligns across 9 bases. V shed 1 base, J shed 1 base, and the junction held 3 bases outside the gene matches. This CDR3 has 15 amino acids. The germline CDR1 and CDR2 sequences are SGDLS and YYNGEE. The CDR3, as DNA: TGTGCCAGCAGCGTAAGGAGCGGGGGGTCCTACGAGCAGTACTTC. Protein: CASSVRSGGSYEQYF. Supplemented by reference TRBV9 and TRBJ2-7, the full variable domain reads DSGVTQTPKHLITATGQRVTLRCSPRSGDLSVYWYQQSLDQGLQFLIQYYNGEERAKGNILERFSAQQFPDLHSELNLSSLELGDSALYFCASSVRSGGSYEQYFGPGTRLTVT.

Concerning this clone: Other DNA sequences from this sample encode an identical CDR3 as well. The chain is built from TRBV29-1 and TRBJ2-3; TRBD2 matches at 8 bases. Germline V gene sequence: CDR1 SQVTM, CDR2 ANQGSEA. Germline trimming cut 6 bases from V and 3 bases from J; bases unmatched to any gene: 2. The CDR3 length is 12 residues. Here the CDR3 DNA reads TGCAGCGTCGGGACTAGAACAGATACGCAGTATTTT. Its protein is CSVGTRTDTQYF.

This chain joins TRBV11-2 and TRBJ1-5; D uncertain. The CDR3 spans 14 residues. Trimming removed 4 bases at V and 2 bases at J, with 9 bases between. Germline lookup yields CDR1 SGHAT and CDR2 FQNNGV. The CDR3 sequence: CASSWGKGNQPQHF. The CDR3 DNA is TGTGCCAGCAGCTGGGGAAAGGGCAATCAGCCCCAGCATTTT.

The chain carries TRBV7-9 and TRBJ1-1; 7 bases align to TRBD1. V lost 5 bases and J lost 2; bases outside the gene matches: 8. The CDR3 extends over 15 amino acids. Per germline, CDR1 SEHNR and CDR2 FQNEAQ (reference sequence). The CDR3 sequence is CASSQTRDSNTEAFF. The CDR3 bases are TGTGCCAGCAGCCAAACCCGGGACAGCAACACTGAAGCTTTCTTT.

Regarding this clone: Other DNA sequences in the sample encode the same CDR3. This rearrangement joins TRBV7-2 to TRBJ2-7; D remains ambiguous. CDR1 SGHTA and CDR2 FQGNSA come from the germline V gene. Trimming stripped 5 bases from V and 3 bases from J, with 5 bases between. This CDR3 has 11 residues. The CDR3 loop is CASSPSYEQYF. The CDR3 nucleotides are TGTGCCAGCAGCCCGAGCTACGAGCAGTACTTC.

The chain combines TRBV29-1 with TRBJ2-1; possibly TRBD1 for D (6 bases). V shed 2 bases and J shed 0 bases, with 8 bases lying between them. The CDR3 extends over 14 amino acids. Germline-derived CDR1 and CDR2 are SQVTM and ANQGSEA. CDR3 region: CSVEKQGSYNEQFF. CDR3 nucleotides: TGCAGCGTTGAAAAACAGGGCTCCTACAATGAGCAGTTCTTC.

V usage is TRBV4-3 and J usage is TRBJ2-3; 8 bases align to TRBD2. J gave up 0 bases and V 0 bases, and 8 bases lay outside the gene matches. The CDR3 contains 18 residues. Germline CDR1 reads LGHNA; CDR2 reads YSLEER. The CDR3 here is CASSQDLTSGTSTDTQYF. In nucleotides, the CDR3 is TGCGCCAGCAGCCAAGATCTCACTAGCGGTACTAGCACAGATACGCAGTATTTT.

A few counts support this clone. This chain joins TRBV29-1 and TRBJ2-7; 9 bases align to TRBD1. The germline V gene encodes CDR1 SQVTM and CDR2 ANQGSEA. The trim removed 5 bases at V and 6 bases at J, leaving 8 bases unmatched. There are 13 residues in the CDR3. The CDR3 DNA reads as TGCAGCGTTCACAGGGGGCAGGTTGGCGAGCAGTACTTC. It specifies CSVHRGQVGEQYF.

The chain links TRBV4-3 to TRBJ2-7, with 7 bases matching TRBD1. The CDR3 loop spans 11 amino acids. V trimming: 8 bases; J trimming: 2 bases; junction bases outside the gene matches: 0. In germline, CDR1 is LGHNA, CDR2 YSLEER. The CDR3 sequence: CASGTAYEQYF. The CDR3, as DNA: TGCGCCAGCGGGACAGCCTACGAGCAGTACTTC.

Only a few counts were recorded for this clone. The genes are TRBV29-1 and TRBJ2-5; D remains ambiguous. Germline CDR1 and CDR2: SQVTM and ANQGSEA. The CDR3 is 12 residues long. The germline V and J ends were trimmed by 7 bases and 6 bases, with 15 bases remaining between them. The DNA of the CDR3 is TGCAGCGGGTCTGGGGATAGGAAGACCCAGTACTTC. Protein sequence: CSGSGDRKTQYF.

The chain employs TRBV29-1 and TRBJ1-4; D unclear. This CDR3 has 15 residues. Trimming took off 4 bases at V and 0 bases at J, with 12 bases between the two ends. Germline V gene sequence: CDR1 SQVTM, CDR2 ANQGSEA. The CDR3: CSVASNIATNEKLFF. Here the CDR3 DNA reads TGCAGCGTTGCCTCTAATATTGCAACTAATGAAAAACTGTTTTTT. The variable domain in full, with the rest retrieved from reference TRBV29-1 and TRBJ1-4, is SAVISQKPSRDICQRGTSLTIQCQVDSQVTMMFWYRQQPGQSLTLIATANQGSEATYESGFVIDKFPISRPNLTFSTLTVSNMSPEDSSIYLCSVASNIATNEKLFFGSGTQLSVL.

This clone was observed a single time. The chain couples TRBV7-2 to TRBJ1-1; 8 bases are shared with TRBD1. Looked up from germline, CDR1 is SGHTA and CDR2 is FQGNSA. The length of the CDR3 is 14 residues. V shed 5 bases and J 1 base; nucleotides not matched to a gene: 3. Here the CDR3 reads CASSGQGANTEAFF. In DNA, the CDR3 is TGTGCCAGCAGCGGACAGGGAGCGAACACTGAAGCTTTCTTT.

This clone appeared a few times. The chain carries TRBV30 and TRBJ2-1, with D unclear. The ends were cut back, 0 bases at V and 4 bases at J, with 7 bases in the middle. In germline, CDR1 is GTSNPN, CDR2 SVGIG (reference sequence). CDR3 length: 13 amino acids. The CDR3 DNA follows: TGTGCCTGGAGTGTTGGAGAGTACAATGAGCAGTTCTTC. Protein sequence: CAWSVGEYNEQFF.

The V gene is TRBV28, the J gene TRBJ2-7, with 7 bases matching TRBD2. Losses at the gene ends were 7 bases for V and 2 bases for J; bases not matched to a gene: 2. CDR3 length: 12 amino acids. Germline assignment: CDR1 MDHEN and CDR2 SYDVKM. The CDR3 loop reads CASIGLAYEQYF. The CDR3 DNA reads TGTGCCAGCATTGGACTAGCCTACGAGCAGTACTTC.

This chain connects TRBV7-9 to TRBJ2-3; D not resolved. V lost 7 bases to trimming and J lost 4 bases, with 6 bases between them. The CDR3 spans 11 residues. The germline V gene has CDR1 SEHNR and CDR2 FQNEAQ (reference sequence). In DNA form, the CDR3 reads TGTGCCAGCACCTCCGCAGATACGCAGTATTTT. It yields the protein CASTSADTQYF.

The chain carries TRBV21-1 and TRBJ2-5; the tabulated D call, TRBD1, remains unverified against the DNA. TRBV21-1 is a recognized pseudogene. The CDR3 totals 12 residues. The CDR3 region is CASRGQQETQYF. In DNA form, the CDR3 reads TGTGCCAGCAGGGGACAGCAAGAGACCCAGTACTTC.

V is TRBV5-1 and J is TRBJ2-2; 9 bases are shared with TRBD2. The CDR3 has 16 amino acids. The trim removed 5 bases at V and 0 bases at J, leaving 5 bases unmatched. Germline V gene sequence: CDR1 SGHRS, CDR2 YFSETQ. The CDR3 DNA follows: TGCGCCAGCAGAGATAGCGGGGGTCCGAACACCGGGGAGCTGTTTTTT. This translates into CASRDSGGPNTGELFF.

This chain uses TRBV7-9 with TRBJ1-4; D may be TRBD1 (5 bases). V gave up 5 bases and J gave up 2 bases, with 12 bases separating them. The CDR3 spans 15 residues. The germline V gene encodes CDR1 SEHNR and CDR2 FQNEAQ (reference sequence). This CDR3 is CASSGLQATNEKLFF. CDR3 nucleotides: TGTGCCAGCAGCGGGCTACAGGCCACTAATGAAAAACTGTTTTTT.

This chain connects TRBV25-1 to TRBJ2-2; 8 bases agree with TRBD2. Per the germline V gene, CDR1 is MGHDK and CDR2 is SYGVNS. There are 14 residues in the CDR3. V lost 8 bases, J lost 4 bases, and 6 bases stayed unmatched. The CDR3 loop is CASAQRGLTGELFF. As DNA, the CDR3 is TGTGCCAGCGCCCAGCGGGGGCTCACCGGGGAGCTGTTTTTT.

The chain carries TRBV7-2 and TRBJ2-1; the match to TRBD2 covers 7 bases. Germline CDR1 is SGHTA and CDR2 is FQGNSA. Trimming cost V 5 bases and J 14 bases; bases outside gene matches: 6. The CDR3 is 11 residues long. This CDR3 is CASSVLAEKFF. The CDR3 DNA sequence: TGTGCCAGCAGCGTCCTAGCGGAGAAGTTCTTC.

The chain combines TRBV9 with TRBJ2-2; the D is unclear. The CDR3 is 14 amino acids. Germline assignment: CDR1 SGDLS and CDR2 YYNGEE. The V end lost 4 bases, the J end lost 7 bases, and 14 bases lay between the germline ends. The CDR3 spells CASSLRLGGGELFF. The CDR3 coding sequence is TGTGCCAGCAGCCTCCGCTTGGGTGGCGGGGAGCTGTTTTTT.

The V call is TRBV6-6, the J call TRBJ1-6, with D perhaps matching TRBD1 (5 bases). This CDR3 has 13 residues. Trimming took 7 bases from V and 8 from J, leaving 12 bases between them. Germline V gene data show CDR1 as MNHNY and CDR2 as SVGAGI (reference sequence). CDR3 nucleotide sequence: TGTGCCAGCACAGCAGGGCGGGATTCACCCCTCCACTTT. Its protein is CASTAGRDSPLHF.

The chain carries TRBV2 and TRBJ2-4; D not certain. From germline, CDR1 is SNHLY and CDR2 FYNNEI. V lost 1 base to trimming and J lost 0 bases, with 7 bases between them. The CDR3 loop spans 15 amino acids. CDR3: CASSEGGKAKNIQYF. The DNA of the CDR3 is TGTGCCAGCAGTGAAGGTGGTAAAGCCAAAAACATTCAGTACTTC.

The J gene is TRBJ2-3, the V gene TRBV30; TRBD2 matches 8 bases. From germline, CDR1 is GTSNPN and CDR2 SVGIG (reference sequence). The CDR3 runs 12 residues. V trimming: 8 bases; J trimming: 6 bases; junction bases outside the gene matches: 7. The CDR3, as DNA: TGTGCCCAGAGCGGGGGAGGGGATACGCAGTATTTT. As protein: CAQSGGGDTQYF.

This clone showed up just once. This chain joins TRBV9 and TRBJ2-1; D is undetermined. The CDR3 loop spans 14 amino acids. The germline V gene encodes CDR1 SGDLS and CDR2 YYNGEE. Trimming took 3 bases from V and 2 from J, leaving 9 bases between them. The CDR3 region has the DNA TGTGCCAGCAGCGGGGGTACGGCCTACAATGAGCAGTTCTTC. It yields the protein CASSGGTAYNEQFF.

The V and J genes are TRBV7-9 and TRBJ2-3, with D possibly called TRBD1 or TRBD2 (5 bases each). The V gene lost 5 bases and the J gene lost 1 base, with 10 bases spanning the gap. Germline CDR1 reads SEHNR; CDR2 reads FQNEAQ (reference sequence). The CDR3 is made up of 14 amino acids. CDR3 in DNA: TGTGCCAGCAGCCGGCGAGGGGGCACAGATACGCAGTATTTT. Translation gives CASSRRGGTDTQYF.

The rearrangement uses TRBV10-3 and TRBJ2-1, with 7 nucleotides matching TRBD1. This CDR3 contains 13 residues. From germline, CDR1 is ENHRY and CDR2 SYGVKD. J was trimmed by 2 bases and V by 6 bases; bases with no gene match: 1. CDR3 residues: CAIRDRAYNEQFF. The CDR3 DNA sequence: TGTGCCATCAGAGACAGGGCCTACAATGAGCAGTTCTTC.

CDR3: CASSGRLAEQFF. CDR3 sequence (DNA): TGTGCCAGCAGCGGGCGACTAGCGGAGCAGTTCTTC. The chain carries TRBV13 and TRBJ2-1, with 8 bases lining up with TRBD2. V shed 5 bases and J 10 bases; nucleotides not matched to a gene: 4. CDR3 length: 12 amino acids. Germline V gene sequence: CDR1 PRHDT, CDR2 FYEKMQ (reference sequence).